The rows below give T cell receptor beta chains drawn from one sample of a study of blood T cell repertoires in COVID-19. Libraries were prepared by immunoSEQ multiplex PCR; TCRdb keeps only in-frame clonotypes and omits some of them. The table records tens of thousands of clones, approximately 85% of them present only once. The sequenced sample was peripheral blood. The receptors derive from a woman aged 70-85 years in a cohort sampled during active COVID-19. Both conserved end residues are part of each CDR3.

j_gene: TRBJ1-2; v_gene: TRBV28; CDR3aa: CASSSPSGGPHGYTF
j_gene: TRBJ1-2; v_gene: TRBV14; CDR3aa: CASSPLTGWNYGYTF
j_gene: TRBJ1-4; v_gene: TRBV28; CDR3aa: CASSPLGTGDEKLFF
j_gene: TRBJ1-5; v_gene: TRBV7-9; CDR3aa: CASSSGQDLNQPQHF
j_gene: TRBJ1-1; v_gene: TRBV9; CDR3aa: CASSSGGADTEAFF
j_gene: TRBJ2-4; v_gene: TRBV19; CDR3aa: CASSIVQDSNIQYF
j_gene: TRBJ1-5; v_gene: TRBV2; CDR3aa: CASSEQGGNQPQHF
j_gene: TRBJ1-4; v_gene: TRBV30; CDR3aa: CAWSLTGNTNEKLFF
j_gene: TRBJ2-5; v_gene: TRBV10-3; CDR3aa: CAISELDRLGQETQYF
j_gene: TRBJ2-7; v_gene: TRBV7-3; CDR3aa: CASSLAGSPYEQYF
j_gene: TRBJ2-7; v_gene: TRBV5-8; CDR3aa: CASSLYLTGAAYEQYF
j_gene: TRBJ1-2; v_gene: TRBV11-1; CDR3aa: CASSFGPNYGYTF
j_gene: TRBJ2-1; v_gene: TRBV4-2; CDR3aa: CASSQESTAMTYNEQFF
j_gene: TRBJ2-2; v_gene: TRBV28; CDR3aa: CASSLGTRMTGELFF
j_gene: TRBJ2-3; v_gene: TRBV9; CDR3aa: CASSLTITSTDTQYF
j_gene: TRBJ1-2; v_gene: TRBV6-4; CDR3aa: CASSVSGQGYGYTF
j_gene: TRBJ1-2; v_gene: TRBV20-1; CDR3aa: CSASETGTPGNGYTF
j_gene: TRBJ1-1; v_gene: TRBV28; CDR3aa: CASSPQGAGDTEAFF
j_gene: TRBJ2-7; v_gene: TRBV18; CDR3aa: CASRTSGAAYEQYF